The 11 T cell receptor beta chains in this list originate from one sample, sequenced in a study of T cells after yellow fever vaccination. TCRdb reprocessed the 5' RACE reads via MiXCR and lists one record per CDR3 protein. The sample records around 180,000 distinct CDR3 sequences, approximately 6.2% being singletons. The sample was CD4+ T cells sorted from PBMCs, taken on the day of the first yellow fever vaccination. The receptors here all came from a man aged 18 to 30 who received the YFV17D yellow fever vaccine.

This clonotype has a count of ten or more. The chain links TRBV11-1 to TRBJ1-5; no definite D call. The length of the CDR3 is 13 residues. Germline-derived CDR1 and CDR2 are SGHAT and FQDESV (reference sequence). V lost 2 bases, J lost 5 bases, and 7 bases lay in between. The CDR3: CASSLSDYQPQHF. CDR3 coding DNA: TGTGCCAGCAGCTTATCCGACTATCAGCCCCAGCATTTT.

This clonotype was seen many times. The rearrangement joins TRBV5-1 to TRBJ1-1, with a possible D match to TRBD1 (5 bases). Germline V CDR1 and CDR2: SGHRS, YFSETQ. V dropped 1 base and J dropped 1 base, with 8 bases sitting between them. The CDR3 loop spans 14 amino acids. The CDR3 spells CASSLMQGNTEAFF. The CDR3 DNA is TGCGCCAGCAGCTTGATGCAGGGGAACACTGAAGCTTTCTTT.

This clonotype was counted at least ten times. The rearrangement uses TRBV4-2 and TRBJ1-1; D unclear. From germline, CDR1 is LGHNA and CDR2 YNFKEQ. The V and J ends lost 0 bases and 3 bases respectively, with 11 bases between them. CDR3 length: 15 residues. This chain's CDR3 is CASSQDIGKDTEAFF. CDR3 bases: TGTGCCAGCAGCCAAGATATAGGCAAGGACACTGAAGCTTTCTTT.

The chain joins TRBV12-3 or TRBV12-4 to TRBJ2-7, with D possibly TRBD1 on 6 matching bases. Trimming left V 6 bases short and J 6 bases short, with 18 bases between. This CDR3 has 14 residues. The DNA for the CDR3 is TGTGCCAGCAGCATACAGGGATCTGAGCGCGAGCAGTACTTC. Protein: CASSIQGSEREQYF.

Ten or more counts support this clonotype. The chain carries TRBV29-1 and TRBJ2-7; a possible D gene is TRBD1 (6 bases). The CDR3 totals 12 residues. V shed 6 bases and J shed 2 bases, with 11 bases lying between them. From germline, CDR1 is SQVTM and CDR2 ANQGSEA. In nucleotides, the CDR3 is TGCAGCGTGGCGACAGGACCCTACGAGCAGTACTTC. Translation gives CSVATGPYEQYF.

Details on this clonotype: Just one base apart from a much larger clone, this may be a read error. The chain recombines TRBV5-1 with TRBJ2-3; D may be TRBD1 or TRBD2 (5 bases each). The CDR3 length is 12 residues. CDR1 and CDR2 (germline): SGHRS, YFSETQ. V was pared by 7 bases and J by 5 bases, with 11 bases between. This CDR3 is CASRDLKDTQYF. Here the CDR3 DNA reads TGCGCCAGCCGGGACCTCAAAGATACGCAGTATTTT.

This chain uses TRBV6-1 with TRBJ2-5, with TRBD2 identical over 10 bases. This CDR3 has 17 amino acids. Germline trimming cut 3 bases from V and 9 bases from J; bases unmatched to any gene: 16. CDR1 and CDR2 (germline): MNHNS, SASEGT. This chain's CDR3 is CASSEAPSSGGLLAQYF. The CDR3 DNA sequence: TGTGCCAGCAGTGAGGCCCCCTCTAGCGGGGGTTTGTTGGCCCAGTACTTC.

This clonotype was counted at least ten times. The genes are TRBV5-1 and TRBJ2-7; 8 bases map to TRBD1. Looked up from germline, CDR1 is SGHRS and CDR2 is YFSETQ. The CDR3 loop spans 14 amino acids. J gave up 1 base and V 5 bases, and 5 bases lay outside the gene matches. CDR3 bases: TGCGCCAGCAGTGGGGGACAGGCGTCCTACGAGCAGTACTTC. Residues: CASSGGQASYEQYF.

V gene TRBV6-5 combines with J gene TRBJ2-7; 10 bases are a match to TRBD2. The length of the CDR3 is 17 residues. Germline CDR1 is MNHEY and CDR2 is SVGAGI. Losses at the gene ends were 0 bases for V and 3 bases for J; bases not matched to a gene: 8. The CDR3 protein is CASSYSGVSSGGYEQYF. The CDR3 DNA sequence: TGTGCCAGCAGTTACTCAGGCGTATCTAGCGGGGGCTACGAGCAGTACTTC.

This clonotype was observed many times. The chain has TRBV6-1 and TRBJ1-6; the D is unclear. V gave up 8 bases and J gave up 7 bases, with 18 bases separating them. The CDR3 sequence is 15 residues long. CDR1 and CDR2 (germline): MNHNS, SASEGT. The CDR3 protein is CASRLLGPRNSPLHF. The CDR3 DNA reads TGTGCCAGCCGCCTCCTAGGGCCGAGGAATTCACCCCTCCACTTT.

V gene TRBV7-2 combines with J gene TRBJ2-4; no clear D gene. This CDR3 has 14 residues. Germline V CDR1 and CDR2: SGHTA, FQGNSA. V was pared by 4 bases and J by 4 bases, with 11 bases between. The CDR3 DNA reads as TGTGCCAGCAGCTCCCCTGAAGGAAAAAACATTCAGTACTTC. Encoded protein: CASSSPEGKNIQYF.